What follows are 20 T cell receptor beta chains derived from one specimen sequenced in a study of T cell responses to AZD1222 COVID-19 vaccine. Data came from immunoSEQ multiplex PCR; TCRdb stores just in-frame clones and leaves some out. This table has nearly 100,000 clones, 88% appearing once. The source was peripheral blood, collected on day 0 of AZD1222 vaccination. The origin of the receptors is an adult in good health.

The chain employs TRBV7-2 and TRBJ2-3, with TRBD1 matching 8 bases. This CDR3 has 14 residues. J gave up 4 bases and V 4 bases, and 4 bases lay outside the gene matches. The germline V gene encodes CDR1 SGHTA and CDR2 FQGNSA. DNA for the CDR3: TGTGCCAGCAGCTGGGACAGGCGGTCAGATACGCAGTATTTT. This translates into CASSWDRRSDTQYF. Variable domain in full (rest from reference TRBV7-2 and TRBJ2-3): GAGVSQSPSNKVTEKGKDVELRCDPISGHTALYWYRQSLGQGLEFLIYFQGNSAPDKSGLPSDRFSAERTGGSVSTLTIQRTQQEDSAVYLCASSWDRRSDTQYFGPGTRLTVL.

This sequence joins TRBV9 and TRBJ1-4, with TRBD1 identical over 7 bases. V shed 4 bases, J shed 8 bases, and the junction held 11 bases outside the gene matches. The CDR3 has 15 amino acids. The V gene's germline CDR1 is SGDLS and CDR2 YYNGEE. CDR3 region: CASSFRTGGMEKLFF. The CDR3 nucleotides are TGTGCCAGCAGCTTCCGGACAGGTGGTATGGAAAAACTGTTTTTT.

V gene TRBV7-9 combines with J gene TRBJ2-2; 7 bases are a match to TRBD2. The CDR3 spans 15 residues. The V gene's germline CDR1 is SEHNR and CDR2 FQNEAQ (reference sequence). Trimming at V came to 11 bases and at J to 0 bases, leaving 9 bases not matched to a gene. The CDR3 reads CALGRSGANTGELFF. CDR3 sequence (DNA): TGTGCCCTCGGGAGGAGTGGTGCGAACACCGGGGAGCTGTTTTTT.

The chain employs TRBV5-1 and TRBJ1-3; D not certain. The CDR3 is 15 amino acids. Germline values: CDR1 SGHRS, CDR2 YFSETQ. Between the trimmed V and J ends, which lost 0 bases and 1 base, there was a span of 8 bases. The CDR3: CASSLGWTSGNTIYF. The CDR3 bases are TGCGCCAGCAGCTTGGGCTGGACGTCTGGAAACACCATATATTTT.

CDR3 sequence: CASSWEGNSYNSPLHF. CDR3 DNA: TGTGCCAGCAGCTGGGAGGGGAACTCCTATAATTCACCCCTCCACTTT. The V call is TRBV11-1, the J call TRBJ1-6; D is possibly TRBD1 (5 bases). V was pared by 4 bases and J by 0 bases, with 10 bases between. This CDR3 is built from 16 residues. The germline V gene has CDR1 SGHAT and CDR2 FQDESV (reference sequence).

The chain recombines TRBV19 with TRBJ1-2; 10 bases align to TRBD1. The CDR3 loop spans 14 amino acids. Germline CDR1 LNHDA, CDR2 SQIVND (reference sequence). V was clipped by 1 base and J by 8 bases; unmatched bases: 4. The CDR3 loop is CASSIGGTGVGYTF. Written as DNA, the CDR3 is TGTGCCAGTAGTATAGGGGGGACAGGGGTCGGCTACACCTTC. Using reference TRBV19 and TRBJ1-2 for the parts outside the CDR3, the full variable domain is DGGITQSPKYLFRKEGQNVTLSCEQNLNHDAMYWYRQDPGQGLRLIYYSQIVNDFQKGDIAEGYSVSREKKESFPLTVTSAQKNPTAFYLCASSIGGTGVGYTFGSGTRLTVV.

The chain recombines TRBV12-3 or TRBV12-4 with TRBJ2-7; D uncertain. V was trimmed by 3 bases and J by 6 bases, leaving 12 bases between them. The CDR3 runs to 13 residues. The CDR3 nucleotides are TGTGCCAGCAGTTTTCACAGCATCGGCGAGCAGTACTTC. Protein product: CASSFHSIGEQYF.

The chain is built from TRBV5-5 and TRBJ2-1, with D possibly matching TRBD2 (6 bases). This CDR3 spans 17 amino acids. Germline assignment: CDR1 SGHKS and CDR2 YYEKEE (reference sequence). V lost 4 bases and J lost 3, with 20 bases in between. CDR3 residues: CASSAATGRDFYNEQFF. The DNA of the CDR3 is TGTGCCAGCAGCGCCGCCACCGGGAGAGATTTCTACAATGAGCAGTTCTTC.

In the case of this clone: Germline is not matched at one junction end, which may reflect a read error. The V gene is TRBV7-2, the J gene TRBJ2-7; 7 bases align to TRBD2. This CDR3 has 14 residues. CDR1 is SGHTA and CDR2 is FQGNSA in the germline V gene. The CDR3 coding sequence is TGTGCCAGCAGCCTAGCGGCCAACTCCTACGAGCAGTACTTC. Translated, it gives CASSLAANSYEQYF.

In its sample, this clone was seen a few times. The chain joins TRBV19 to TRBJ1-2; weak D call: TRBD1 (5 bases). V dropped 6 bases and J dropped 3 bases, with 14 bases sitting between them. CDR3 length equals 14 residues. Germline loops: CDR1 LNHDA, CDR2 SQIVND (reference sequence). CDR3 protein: CASRPSDRDYGYTF. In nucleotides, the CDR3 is TGTGCCAGTAGACCCTCCGACAGAGACTATGGCTACACCTTC.

CDR3 amino acids: CASSGTGGGYTEAFF. Here the CDR3 DNA reads TGTGCCAGCAGCGGGACAGGGGGCGGATATACTGAAGCTTTCTTT. V is TRBV2 and J is TRBJ1-1; TRBD1 aligns across 12 bases. The junction had 7 bases not matched to a gene; V was cut back by 6 bases and J by 5 bases. The germline V gene has CDR1 SNHLY and CDR2 FYNNEI. CDR3 length: 15 residues. The full variable domain, rest sourced from reference TRBV2 and TRBJ1-1, is EPEVTQTPSHQVTQMGQEVILRCVPISNHLYFYWYRQILGQKVEFLVSFYNNEISEKSEIFDDQFSVERPDGSNFTLKIRSTKLEDSAMYFCASSGTGGGYTEAFFGQGTRLTVV.

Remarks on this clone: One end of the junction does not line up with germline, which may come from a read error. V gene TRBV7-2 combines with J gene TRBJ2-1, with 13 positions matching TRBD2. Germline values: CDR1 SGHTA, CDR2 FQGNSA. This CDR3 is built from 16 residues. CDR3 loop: CASSVALAGGYNEQFF. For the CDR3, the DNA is TGTGCCAGCAGCGTAGCACTAGCGGGGGGGTACAATGAGCAGTTCTTC.

The CDR3 coding sequence is TGTGCCAGCAGTCCCCCCGAAGGCAGGGAATGGACAGATACGCAGTATTTT. Translating it yields CASSPPEGREWTDTQYF. The chain uses TRBV28 and TRBJ2-3; the D gene is possibly TRBD1 (5 bases). This CDR3 is 17 amino acids long. Trimming left V 5 bases short and J 3 bases short, with 21 bases between. Germline V gene lookup returns CDR1 MDHEN and CDR2 SYDVKM.

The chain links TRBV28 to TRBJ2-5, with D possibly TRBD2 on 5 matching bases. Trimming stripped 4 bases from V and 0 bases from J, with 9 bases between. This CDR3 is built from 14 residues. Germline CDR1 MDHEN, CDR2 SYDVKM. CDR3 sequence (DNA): TGTGCCAGCAGTTCTGGACTGTACCAAGAGACCCAGTACTTC. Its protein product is CASSSGLYQETQYF.

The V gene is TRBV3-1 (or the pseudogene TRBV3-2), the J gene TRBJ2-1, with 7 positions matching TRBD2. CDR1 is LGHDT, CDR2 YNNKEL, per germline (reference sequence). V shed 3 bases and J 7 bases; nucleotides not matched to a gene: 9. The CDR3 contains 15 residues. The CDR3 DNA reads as TGTGCCAGCAGCCAGGTAGCGGGTCGTATGAATGAGCAGTTCTTC. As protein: CASSQVAGRMNEQFF.

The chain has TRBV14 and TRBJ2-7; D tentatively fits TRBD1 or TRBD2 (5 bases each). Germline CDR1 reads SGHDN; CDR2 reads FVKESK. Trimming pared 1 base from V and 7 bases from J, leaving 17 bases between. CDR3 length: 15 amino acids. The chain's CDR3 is CASSQATGTPVEQYF. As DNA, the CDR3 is TGTGCCAGCAGCCAAGCAACCGGGACCCCTGTAGAGCAGTACTTC.

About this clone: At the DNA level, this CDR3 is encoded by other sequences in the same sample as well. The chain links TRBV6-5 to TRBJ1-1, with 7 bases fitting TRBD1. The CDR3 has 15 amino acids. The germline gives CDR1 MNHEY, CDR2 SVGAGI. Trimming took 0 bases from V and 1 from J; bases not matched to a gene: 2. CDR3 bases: TGTGCCAGCAGTTACTCGGGGACAGCGAACACTGAAGCTTTCTTT. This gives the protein CASSYSGTANTEAFF.

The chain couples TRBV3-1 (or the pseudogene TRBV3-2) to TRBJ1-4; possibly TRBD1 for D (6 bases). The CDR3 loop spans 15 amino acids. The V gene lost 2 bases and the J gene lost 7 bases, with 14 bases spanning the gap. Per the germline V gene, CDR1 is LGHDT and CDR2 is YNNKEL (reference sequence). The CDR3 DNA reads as TGTGCCAGCAGCCAAAGAACAGGGACTGGTGAAAAACTGTTTTTT. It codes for CASSQRTGTGEKLFF.

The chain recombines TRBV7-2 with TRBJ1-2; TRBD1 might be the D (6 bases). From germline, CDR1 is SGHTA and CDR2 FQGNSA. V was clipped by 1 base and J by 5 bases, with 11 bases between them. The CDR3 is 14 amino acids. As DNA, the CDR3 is TGTGCCAGCAGCTTAGATGGACAGTCTTATGGCTACACCTTC. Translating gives CASSLDGQSYGYTF.

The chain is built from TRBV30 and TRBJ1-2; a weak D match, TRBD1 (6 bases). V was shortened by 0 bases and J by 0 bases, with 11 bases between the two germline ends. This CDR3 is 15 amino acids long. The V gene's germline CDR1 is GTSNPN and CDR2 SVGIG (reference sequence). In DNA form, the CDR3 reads TGTGCCTGGAGTGTACCTAGGACAGCTAACTATGGCTACACCTTC. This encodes CAWSVPRTANYGYTF.